The present TCR beta chain was sequenced within a study of PD-1 blockade in classical Hodgkin lymphoma (dated by TCRdb to 2020 to 2021). With regard to the full study: Nivolumab dosing was 3 mg/kg intravenously every 2 weeks, continuing until either disease progression or unacceptable toxicity. The study used CyTOF and TCR beta sequencing to define a peripheral blood immune signature of response to PD-1 blockade in classical Hodgkin lymphoma. The research as a whole found: Among trial patients, those achieving complete response had baseline diversity similar to that of newly diagnosed patients, while diversity was significantly lower in partial responders and progressors. The study covered only a single clinical trial cohort, and the causes of the repertoire differences, possibly disease activity or prior therapy, were still not defined. Patients starting nivolumab less than 1 year after ASCT had lower diversity and were excluded from later analyses to avoid confounding by immune reconstitution. A significant rise by C4D1 was seen in CD4+ but not CD8+ TCR diversity (p=0.0027 vs p=0.16), with the rise being most apparent in complete responders (p=0.02). Baseline TCR diversity was reported to be lower in newly diagnosed patients than in healthy donors, and even lower in relapsed/refractory patients.

The Qiagen DNeasy kit was used to extract genomic DNA from unsorted PBMCs and from the negatively selected CD4+ and CD8+ fractions. TCR beta CDR3 regions were subjected to amplification by immunoSEQ multiplex PCR with primers that anneal to V and J segments. Amplification bias was minimized using a synthetic immune receptor repertoire, and residual bias was removed computationally after sequencing. On the authors' methods: Repertoire diversity was quantified as the Shannon entropy index using custom Python scripts. Unsorted, CD4+ and CD8+ repertoires were examined separately, except in combined analyses, for which CD4+ and CD8+ sequences were merged in silico. A clone counted as expanded when the clone's frequency after treatment rose at least 2-fold relative to C1D1, and clones undetected at baseline were given a pseudocount of 0.5. Clones with 0 or 1 copy at C1D1 were defined as singleton clones, while clones with 2 or more copies were defined as non-singleton clones. By matching protein sequences in sorted samples from the same patient, clones expanded in unsorted samples were annotated as CD4+, CD8+ or unknown. Diversity changes from C1D1 to C4D1 were tested in paired samples using Wilcoxon tests. This immuneACCESS table, as held by TCRdb, lists in-frame sequences with V and J called but not all clones. Of the missing ones, under half trace to an unresolved V gene in checked studies; the others have no known cause. The V and J calls and clone size come from that table; D and trimming were worked out from the DNA. This sample lists tens of thousands of clones; roughly 80% were detected once. Jointly, the top ten make up around 20% of the sample.

Turning to this clone: It lacks a known antigen. Base qualities were left out, and no much larger clone turns up one base away.

V has 3 bases trimmed and J has 2 bases trimmed; junction bases matching no gene number 9. Via the germline V gene, CDR1 is SGDLS and CDR2 YYNGEE. The CDR3 starts with the cysteine, ends with the phenylalanine, and has 16 residues. Only the CDR3 portion is preserved as DNA: 48 bases, with reading frame beginning at the first base. Read against the paper, the sample's time point label means: cycle 1 day 1 (C1D1), immediately before nivolumab initiation. Every trial patient had relapsed following autologous stem cell transplantation, and prior brentuximab vedotin exposure was what differed among cohorts A, B and C. The trial cohort included fewer than 60 patients with relapsed/refractory classical Hodgkin lymphoma, and each patient had a best overall response of complete response, partial response or progressive disease. Single-agent nivolumab was administered to trial patients in the multi-cohort phase II CheckMate 205 trial. An independent review committee assessed best overall response by applying the 2007 International Working Group response criteria. Trial PBMCs were collected immediately before nivolumab initiation (C1D1) and during therapy at cycle 2 day 1 and cycle 4 day 1. Peripheral blood was collected in 8 mL Vacutainer Cell Preparation Tubes, from which PBMCs were isolated by centrifugation and then cryopreserved.

The sequence is built from TRBV9 and TRBJ1-2, and 8 junctional nucleotides match TRBD1. The sample in question was peripheral blood mononuclear cells (PBMCs), obtained at baseline. This clonotype was obtained from a human donor with classical Hodgkin lymphoma. The CDR3 loop reads CASSAYDRGDNYGYTF. The DNA is TGTGCCAGCAGCGCCTACGACAGGGGCGACAACTATGGCTACACCTTC.